This TCR beta chain derives from a study of OX40 agonist ivuxolimab in advanced cancers. Study background: The dose-escalation group included hepatocellular carcinoma, melanoma, renal cell carcinoma and head and neck cancer. At 75% to 90% male, the cohort had a mean age of approximately 64 years, ranging from about 23 to 80. Prior anti-PD-1, anti-PD-L1 or anti-CTLA-4 therapy was allowed; 35% to 40% had some.

The repertoire was sequenced with immunoSEQ multiplex PCR; TCRdb's copy has only in-frame clones and lacks some. The sample lists 95,000 or so clones, under 95% seen once, with 0.51% in the top ten. The CDR3 totals 15 residues. The germline V gene encodes CDR1 SGHRS and CDR2 YFSETQ. J was trimmed by 1 base and V by 8 bases; bases with no gene match: 2. Findings and caveats of the study: CD8+ T cells were the subset that, on average, had more expanded clones than CD4+.

About this clone: Its antigen is unidentified.

This sequence was found in an adult with an advanced solid tumor such as melanoma, head and neck, liver or kidney cancer. The source material was CD4+ or CD8+ T cells sorted from blood, sampled in a trial of the OX40 agonist ivuxolimab. J is TRBJ2-1 and V is TRBV5-1, with 14 bases lining up with TRBD2. The CDR3: CASGTSGSSYNEQFF. The CDR3 nucleotides read TGCGCCAGTGGGACTAGCGGGAGTTCCTACAATGAGCAGTTCTTC. The variable domain in full, completed from reference TRBV5-1 and TRBJ2-1, reads KAGVTQTPRYLIKTRGQQVTLSCSPISGHRSVSWYQQTPGQGLQFLFEYFSETQRNKGNFPGRFSGRQFSNSRSEMNVSTLELGDSALYLCASGTSGSSYNEQFFGPGTRLTVL.